This T cell receptor beta chain was obtained from a study of blood T cell repertoires in COVID-19. Across the whole study: The study drew acute and convalescent COVID-19 samples from the United States, Italy and Spain.

TCRdb keeps only in-frame clones here, not all; method: immunoSEQ multiplex PCR. The repertoire includes about 310,000 clones, around 87% of them detected once, and approximately 7.8% sits in the top ten. The CDR3 is made up of 15 amino acids. The trim removed 2 bases at V and 2 bases at J, leaving 3 bases unmatched. Germline V gene lookup returns CDR1 SGDLS and CDR2 YYNGEE. This sequence originates from a woman aged 45-65 years who had recovered from COVID-19. The sequenced sample was peripheral blood. The chain links TRBV9 to TRBJ1-3; 8 nucleotides align to TRBD1. The CDR3 DNA sequence: TGTGCCAGCAGCGTGACAGGGGATACTGGAAACACCATATATTTT. Encoded protein: CASSVTGDTGNTIYF.